Below, 24 T cell receptor beta chains from the same sample are listed, as sequenced in a study of early T cells in non-severe SARS-CoV-2 infection. TCRdb passed the 5' RACE reads through MiXCR, listing each CDR3 protein once. The sample holds 60,000 to 65,000 distinct CDR3 sequences; roughly 8.2% are singletons and the top ten take roughly 13%. Source: whole blood, taken at baseline. Source of these receptors: an adult who was a healthcare worker with PCR-confirmed SARS-CoV-2 infection or an uninfected control (not recorded which).

In this sample, this clonotype turned up many times. The chain has TRBV7-9 and TRBJ2-7; 7 bases line up with TRBD1. V shed 1 base and J 5 bases; nucleotides not matched to a gene: 5. The length of the CDR3 is 14 residues. CDR1 and CDR2 (germline): SEHNR, FQNEAQ (reference sequence). This CDR3 reads CASSLGTGKNEQYF. Written as DNA, the CDR3 is TGTGCCAGCAGCTTAGGGACAGGAAAGAACGAGCAGTACTTC.

This clonotype was seen a handful of times. This chain links TRBV6-2 or TRBV6-3 with TRBJ2-7, with 7 nucleotides matching TRBD1. Germline V CDR1 and CDR2: MNHEY, SVGEGT. The CDR3 contains 13 residues. The V and J ends lost 2 bases and 5 bases, in that order; junction bases with no gene match: 3. CDR3 nucleotide sequence: TGTGCCAGCAGTTACCCGACAGGGAACGAGCAGTACTTC. Its protein product is CASSYPTGNEQYF.

The table lists this clonotype with a few counts. V gene TRBV15 combines with J gene TRBJ2-1; 11 nucleotides agree with TRBD2. CDR3 length: 15 residues. Germline CDR1 and CDR2: LNHNV and YYDKDF (reference sequence). The V gene end was trimmed by 1 base and the J gene end by 8 bases; junction bases not matched to a gene: 4. This CDR3 reads CATSRGLAGWDEQFF. In DNA, the CDR3 is TGTGCCACCAGCAGAGGACTAGCGGGATGGGATGAGCAGTTCTTC.

The chain couples TRBV18 to TRBJ1-1; D call uncertain. Trimming took 0 bases from V and 6 from J, leaving 8 bases between them. The CDR3 has 13 residues. The germline gives CDR1 KGHSH, CDR2 LQKENI. The CDR3 DNA reads as TGTGCCAGCTCACCACCGGATGGGTCTGAAGCTTTCTTT. Protein product: CASSPPDGSEAFF.

This clonotype was observed at least ten times. The rearrangement uses TRBV4-1 and TRBJ2-2; TRBD2 is a possible D gene (5 bases). V lost 0 bases and J 5 bases, leaving 28 bases between the germline ends. The germline gives CDR1 MGHRA, CDR2 YSYEKL. The length of the CDR3 is 21 residues. CDR3: CASSQEYGLSIGSGKTGELFF. In nucleotides, the CDR3 is TGCGCCAGCAGCCAAGAGTATGGATTATCTATCGGATCCGGGAAAACCGGGGAGCTGTTTTTT.

This clonotype was seen a few times. V is TRBV5-1 and J is TRBJ1-6; D uncertain. With 0 bases removed from V and 12 bases from J, the gap between germline ends came to 10 bases. Germline V gene lookup returns CDR1 SGHRS and CDR2 YFSETQ. The CDR3 has 13 residues. In DNA form, the CDR3 reads TGCGCCAGCAGCTTGGAAGCCTTTCGACCCCTCCACTTT. This translates into CASSLEAFRPLHF.

This clonotype was recorded a few times. CDR3 bases: TGCAGTGCTAGGGAGTTCAGGGGGAACACTGAAGCTTTCTTT. Translated: CSAREFRGNTEAFF. The gene calls are TRBV20-1 and TRBJ1-1, with D possibly being TRBD1 (6 bases). This CDR3 is built from 14 residues. V was shortened by 3 bases and J by 1 base, with 12 bases between the two germline ends. In germline, CDR1 is DFQATT, CDR2 SNEGSKA (reference sequence).

The chain is built from TRBV5-4 and TRBJ2-7, with D maybe TRBD1 (5 bases). Trimming removed 4 bases at V and 0 bases at J, with 14 bases between. CDR1 is SGHNT and CDR2 is YYREEE in the germline V gene (reference sequence). There are 15 residues in the CDR3. Here the CDR3 reads CASSPNQGYSYEQYF. DNA for the CDR3: TGTGCCAGCAGCCCAAATCAGGGTTACTCCTACGAGCAGTACTTC.

The chain joins TRBV18 to TRBJ1-4; a weak D match, TRBD1 (6 bases). The CDR3 runs to 13 residues. Trimming left V 4 bases short and J 8 bases short, with 11 bases between. Germline CDR1 reads KGHSH; CDR2 reads LQKENI. As DNA, the CDR3 is TGTGCCAGCTCACTCGGGGGCTGGGAAAAACTGTTTTTT. This translates into CASSLGGWEKLFF.

This clonotype was observed a few times. The chain uses TRBV12-3 or TRBV12-4 and TRBJ2-7, with 11 positions matching TRBD2. The CDR3 covers 14 residues. The ends lost 5 bases at V and 3 bases at J; junction bases unmatched: 3. The CDR3 nucleotides read TGTGCCAGCAGTGGAACTAGCGGGAGCTACGAGCAGTACTTC. Amino acid sequence: CASSGTSGSYEQYF.

This chain joins TRBV2 and TRBJ2-2; TRBD2 might be the D (6 bases). Germline V gene sequence: CDR1 SNHLY, CDR2 FYNNEI. This CDR3 region has 14 residues. V was clipped by 6 bases and J by 7 bases, with 15 bases between them. The CDR3 coding sequence is TGTGCCAGCAGGATCCTATTGGGGGGCGGGGAGCTGTTTTTT. It yields the protein CASRILLGGGELFF.

The table lists this clonotype with many counts. The genes are TRBV7-6 and TRBJ1-5; TRBD1 might be the D (5 bases). Germline V gene sequence: CDR1 SGHVS, CDR2 FNYEAQ. This CDR3 comprises 16 residues. Trimming cost V 2 bases and J 1 base, with 12 bases left between them. CDR3 sequence reads: CASSLRGPESNQPQHF. The CDR3 DNA sequence: TGTGCCAGCAGCTTAAGGGGACCGGAAAGCAATCAGCCCCAGCATTTT. Complete variable domain (other parts from reference TRBV7-6 and TRBJ1-5): GAGVSQSPRYKVTKRGQDVALRCDPISGHVSLYWYRQALGQGPEFLTYFNYEAQQDKSGLPNDRFSAERPEGSISTLTIQRTEQRDSAMYRCASSLRGPESNQPQHFGDGTRLSIL.

This clonotype appeared a few times. The CDR3 nucleotides read TGTGCCAGCAGCTTAGTTCCGGGGGCGACTAATGAAAAACTGTTTTTT. Amino acid sequence: CASSLVPGATNEKLFF. The chain carries TRBV7-6 and TRBJ1-4, with a weak D call TRBD1 (6 bases). Between the trimmed V and J ends, which lost 1 base and 2 bases, there was a span of 11 bases. The CDR3 is made up of 16 amino acids. CDR1 and CDR2 (germline): SGHVS, FNYEAQ.

The chain has TRBV7-9 and TRBJ2-3; unclear D gene. This CDR3 has 13 amino acids. Trimming removed 1 base from V and 6 bases from J, with 8 bases in between. CDR1 SEHNR and CDR2 FQNEAQ come from the germline V gene (reference sequence). As DNA, the CDR3 is TGTGCCAGCAGCTTAGTGATTGGGGATACGCAGTATTTT. Protein: CASSLVIGDTQYF.

There are many counts of this clonotype. For the CDR3, the DNA is TGTGCCAGTACGGCGGCGACAGGGGGGACGAGGCCCCAGCATTTT. Protein: CASTAATGGTRPQHF. The rearrangement uses TRBV19 and TRBJ1-5, with 9 positions matching TRBD1. The CDR3 has 15 residues. Trimming cost V 7 bases and J 9 bases; bases outside gene matches: 13. The V gene's germline CDR1 is LNHDA and CDR2 SQIVND (reference sequence).

The CDR3 region has the DNA TGTGCCAGCAGTGACTTAGACAGAACTTCCGACGAGCAGTACTTC. Its protein is CASSDLDRTSDEQYF. V gene TRBV25-1 combines with J gene TRBJ2-7; a weak D match, TRBD1 (5 bases). Germline V gene data show CDR1 as MGHDK and CDR2 as SYGVNS. V gave up 3 bases and J gave up 5 bases, with 17 bases separating them. The CDR3 is 15 amino acids.

The table lists this clonotype with a few counts. The rearrangement joins TRBV19 to TRBJ2-2, with 8 bases identical to TRBD1. The CDR3 has 15 residues. The ends lost 7 bases at V and 1 base at J; junction bases unmatched: 5. CDR1 is LNHDA and CDR2 is SQIVND in the germline V gene (reference sequence). Here the CDR3 reads CASTAGTGNTGELFF. The CDR3 coding sequence is TGTGCCAGTACCGCCGGGACAGGGAACACCGGGGAGCTGTTTTTT. The variable domain in full, completed from reference TRBV19 and TRBJ2-2, reads DGGITQSPKYLFRKEGQNVTLSCEQNLNHDAMYWYRQDPGQGLRLIYYSQIVNDFQKGDIAEGYSVSREKKESFPLTVTSAQKNPTAFYLCASTAGTGNTGELFFGEGSRLTVL.

The chain employs TRBV3-1 and TRBJ2-2; perhaps TRBD2 as D (5 bases). The CDR3 has 16 residues. V lost 1 base and J lost 2, with 11 bases in between. The germline V gene encodes CDR1 LGHDT and CDR2 YNNKEL (reference sequence). For the CDR3, the DNA is TGTGCCAGCAGCCAAGCCGCGGGCGGAAACACCGGGGAGCTGTTTTTT. Protein product: CASSQAAGGNTGELFF.

This clonotype was recorded a few times. The chain recombines TRBV12-3 or TRBV12-4 with TRBJ2-1, with TRBD2 matching over 10 bases. V was pared by 5 bases and J by 7 bases, with 11 bases of the junction left unmatched. The CDR3 has 16 residues. The CDR3 DNA reads as TGTGCCAGCAGTGAGCGGGAGGGGCCGGCGGTAAATGAGCAGTTCTTC. It codes for CASSEREGPAVNEQFF.

In its sample, this clonotype was seen many times. The rearrangement joins TRBV7-9 to TRBJ2-1; 8 nucleotides agree with TRBD2. Looked up from germline, CDR1 is SEHNR and CDR2 is FQNEAQ (reference sequence). CDR3 length: 13 residues. With 8 bases clipped from V and 6 bases from J, the junction kept 6 bases outside the gene matches. CDR3 protein: CASLVAGSNEQFF. The DNA for the CDR3 is TGTGCCAGCTTGGTAGCGGGGTCCAATGAGCAGTTCTTC.

The gene calls are TRBV29-1 and TRBJ1-2, with D possibly being TRBD1 (5 bases). Between the trimmed V and J ends, which lost 4 bases and 6 bases, there was a span of 12 bases. CDR1 and CDR2 from the germline V gene are SQVTM and ANQGSEA. CDR3 length equals 12 residues. This CDR3 reads CSVVGAVDGYTF. The DNA of the CDR3 is TGCAGCGTTGTAGGGGCGGTTGATGGCTACACCTTC.

This clonotype was counted at least ten times. The chain carries TRBV12-5 and TRBJ2-1; D is possibly TRBD1 (6 bases). V shed 7 bases and J shed 4 bases, with 17 bases lying between them. The CDR3 is 15 amino acids. Germline CDR1 reads LGHNT; CDR2 reads FRNRAP. The CDR3 bases are TGTGCTAGTGCCGCCCCCGAGGGGGTTTACAATGAGCAGTTCTTC. Translated, it gives CASAAPEGVYNEQFF.

This clonotype was recorded at least ten times. This sequence joins TRBV6-6 and TRBJ2-7, with TRBD1 matching 9 bases. Germline CDR1 and CDR2: MNHNY and SVGAGI (reference sequence). CDR3 length: 12 amino acids. The ends lost 8 bases at V and 4 bases at J; junction bases unmatched: 3. For the CDR3, the DNA is TGTGCCAGCCGACAGGGGGATTACGAGCAGTACTTC. As protein: CASRQGDYEQYF.

This clonotype was seen only a few times. The chain combines TRBV7-3 with TRBJ2-3, with 13 bases aligning to TRBD2. V was clipped by 10 bases and J by 5 bases; unmatched bases: 6. The CDR3 runs 14 residues. The V gene's germline CDR1 is SGHTA and CDR2 FQGTGA. The CDR3 protein is CATRLAGGGDTQYF. DNA for the CDR3: TGTGCCACCAGACTAGCGGGAGGCGGAGATACGCAGTATTTT. Complete variable domain (other parts from reference TRBV7-3 and TRBJ2-3): GAGVSQTPSNKVTEKGKYVELRCDPISGHTALYWYRQSLGQGPEFLIYFQGTGAADDSGLPNDRFFAVRPEGSVSTLKIQRTERGDSAVYLCATRLAGGGDTQYFGPGTRLTVL.